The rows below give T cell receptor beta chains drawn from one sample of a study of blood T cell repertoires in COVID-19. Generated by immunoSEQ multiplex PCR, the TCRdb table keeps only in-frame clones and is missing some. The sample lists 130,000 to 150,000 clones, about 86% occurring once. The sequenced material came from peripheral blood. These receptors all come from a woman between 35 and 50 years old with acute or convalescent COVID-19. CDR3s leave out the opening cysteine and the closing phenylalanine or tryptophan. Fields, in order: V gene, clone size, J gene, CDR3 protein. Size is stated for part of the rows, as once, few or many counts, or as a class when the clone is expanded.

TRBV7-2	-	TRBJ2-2	ASSPTSGLAANTGELF
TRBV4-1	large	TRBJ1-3	ASSQGQGTGNTIY
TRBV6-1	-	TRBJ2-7	ASSEVGGDYEQY
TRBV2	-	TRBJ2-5	ASSDLQDTPGVETQY
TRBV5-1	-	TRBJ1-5	ASSLEGGNQPQH
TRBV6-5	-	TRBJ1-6	ASSTDRVNSPLH
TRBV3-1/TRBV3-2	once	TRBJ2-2	ASSPGLVTGELF
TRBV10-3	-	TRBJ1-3	AISGGTGDSGNTIY
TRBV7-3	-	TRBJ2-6	ASSPFNPGTGANVLT
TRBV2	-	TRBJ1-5	ASSERRQSNQPQH
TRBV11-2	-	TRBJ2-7	ASSLDRSRTALYEQY
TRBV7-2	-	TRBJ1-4	ASSFAGGNEKLF
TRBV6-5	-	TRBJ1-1	ASSYEGVGEAF
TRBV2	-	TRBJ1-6	ASSLDPEGGSPLH
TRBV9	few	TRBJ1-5	ARLTVRDRGRGNQPQH
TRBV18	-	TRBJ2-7	ASSPAAGTGAYEQY
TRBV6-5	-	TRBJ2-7	ASTGSSYEQY
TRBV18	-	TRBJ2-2	ASSPRVNTGELF
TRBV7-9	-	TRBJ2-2	ASSPSGSGELF
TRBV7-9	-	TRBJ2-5	ASSSKAETQY
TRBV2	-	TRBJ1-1	ASSGATGGNTEAF
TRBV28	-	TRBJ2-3	ASSFRGTAHASTDTQY
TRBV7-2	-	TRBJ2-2	ASSLGTSRGTGELF
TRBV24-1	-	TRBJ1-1	ATSDLQGTEAF
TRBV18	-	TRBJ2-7	ASSPPTPSYEQY
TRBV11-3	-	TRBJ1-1	ASSSSGKYTEAF
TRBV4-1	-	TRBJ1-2	ASSPGFSNGYT
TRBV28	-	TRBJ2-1	ASSSAGTSGGNEQF
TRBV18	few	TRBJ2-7	ASSPLKREGYEQY
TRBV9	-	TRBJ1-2	ASSNPGGGYT
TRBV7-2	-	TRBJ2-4	ASSLEGTYLAKNIQY
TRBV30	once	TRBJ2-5	AWSRSGQETQY
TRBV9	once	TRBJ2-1	ASSVTGGSYNEQF
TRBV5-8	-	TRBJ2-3	ASNGRTFSTDTQY
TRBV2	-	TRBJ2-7	ASKWEGRQY
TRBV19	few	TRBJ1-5	ASSIGTPGHNSNQPQH
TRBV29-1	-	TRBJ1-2	SVRPLLQREGYGYT
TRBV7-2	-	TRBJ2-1	ASSLMDYKF
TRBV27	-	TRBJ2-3	ASSQSTWDRFVVDTQY
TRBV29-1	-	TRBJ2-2	SGTSGTGELF
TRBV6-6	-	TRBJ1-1	ASSFLSTEAF
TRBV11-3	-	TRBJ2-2	ASSLHTGELF
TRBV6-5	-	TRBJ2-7	ASNLETGIEQY
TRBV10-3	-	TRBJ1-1	AISGTDTEAF
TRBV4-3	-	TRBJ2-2	ASSQDTLALNTGELF
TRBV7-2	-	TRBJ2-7	ASSFSGLEVYEQY
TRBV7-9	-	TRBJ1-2	ASSPWDRDNYGYT
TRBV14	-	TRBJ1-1	ARLGQGSPHMNTEAF
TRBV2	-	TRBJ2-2	ASNLKTGLGTGELF
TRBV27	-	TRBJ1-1	ASSFYRENEAF
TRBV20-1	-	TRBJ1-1	SATIYAEAF